The rows below give T cell receptor beta chains drawn from one sample of a study of vaccination and CD4 T cells after COVID-19. Which antigens these TCRs recognize remains unknown. MiXCR, applied by TCRdb to the PCR reads, yields one record per CDR3 protein. The sample consists of about 14,000 distinct CDR3 sequences, 25% to 30% of them appearing once. Sample: CD4+ T cells from blood, cultured in vitro, taken before SARS-CoV-2 vaccination. These receptors were obtained from a human donor who received a COVID-19 vaccine. Both conserved end residues are part of each CDR3. D genes are given only for firm matches. Only part of the rows carry a size: once, few, many, or a class if the clone is expanded.

V,J,size,D,DNA,CDR3
TRBV5-1,TRBJ2-5,few,TRBD2,TGCGCCAGCACCTCACGAAGCGGGGCCATGGAGACCCAGTACTTC,CASTSRSGAMETQYF
TRBV20-1,TRBJ2-7,few,TRBD2,TGCAGTGCCGGGACTAGCGGCTACGAGCAGTACTTC,CSAGTSGYEQYF
TRBV27,TRBJ1-2,few,TRBD1,TGTGCCAGCAAAAAGACAGGGAGCTATGGCTACACCTTC,CASKKTGSYGYTF
TRBV6-5,TRBJ2-7,-,-,TGTGCCAGCAGTTCGGACAGTTCCTACGAGCAGTACTTC,CASSSDSSYEQYF
TRBV19,TRBJ2-1,-,TRBD2,TGTGCCAGTAGTACCGGACTAGTCTCCTACAATGAGCAGTTCTTC,CASSTGLVSYNEQFF
TRBV30,TRBJ1-5,few,-,TGTGCCTGGAGTTCTTCCGACAGGATCAGCAATCAGCCCCAGCATTTT,CAWSSSDRISNQPQHF
TRBV5-1,TRBJ2-7,once,-,TGCGCCAGCAGCTTGGGACAGGACCCCTACGAGCAGTACTTC,CASSLGQDPYEQYF
TRBV24-1,TRBJ2-3,-,-,TGTGCCACCAGTGATATCTTGGGGGCTACAGATACGCAGTATTTT,CATSDILGATDTQYF
TRBV19,TRBJ1-6,-,-,TGTGCCAGTAGACAGGGCCGTGATAATTCACCCCTCCACTTT,CASRQGRDNSPLHF
TRBV30,TRBJ2-7,-,TRBD2,TGTGCCTGGAGTAGAGGAGCTAGCGGGGCATACGAGCAGTACTTC,CAWSRGASGAYEQYF
TRBV6-1,TRBJ2-5,-,TRBD1,TGTGCCAGCAGTGCCGGGACAGTCCAAGAGACCCAGTACTTC,CASSAGTVQETQYF
TRBV25-1,TRBJ1-1,few,-,TGTGCCAGCACGAAACAGGGGAACACTGAAGCTTTCTTT,CASTKQGNTEAFF
TRBV9,TRBJ1-1,few,-,TGTGCCAGCAGCATGGACCGCGTGAACACTGAAGCTTTCTTT,CASSMDRVNTEAFF
TRBV2,TRBJ1-3,few,-,TGTGCCAGCAGTGGGGGGGCTGGCACCATATATTTT,CASSGGAGTIYF
TRBV7-9,TRBJ1-3,few,-,TGTGCCAGCAGCTTGGACCTGGGAAACACCATATATTTT,CASSLDLGNTIYF
TRBV6-1,TRBJ2-7,few,-,TGTGCCAGCAGGCGCACCGGGACGGAACCCTACGAGCAGTACTTC,CASRRTGTEPYEQYF
TRBV29-1,TRBJ1-1,-,-,TGCAGCGTGGACAGTGGAGAGAAAGCTTTCTTT,CSVDSGEKAFF
TRBV12-3/TRBV12-4,TRBJ2-3,few,TRBD2,TGTGCCAGCAGTCCGGACCGACTAGCGGGGGGCACAGATACGCAGTATTTT,CASSPDRLAGGTDTQYF
TRBV7-8,TRBJ1-1,-,-,TGTGCCAGCAGCTCCCTCGGGGGCCGTAACACTGAAGCTTTCTTT,CASSSLGGRNTEAFF
TRBV24-1,TRBJ2-3,-,TRBD2,TGTGCCACCAGAGACCCTAGCGGGGGGGTAGCAGATACGCAGTATTTT,CATRDPSGGVADTQYF
TRBV6-1,TRBJ1-1,few,-,TGTGCCAGCAGTGAAGGATGGCGGGGGACTGAAGCTTTCTTT,CASSEGWRGTEAFF
TRBV19,TRBJ2-7,few,TRBD1,TGTGCCAGTAGTCAAAGGGGACAGGGGGCAAATCGGCAGTACTTC,CASSQRGQGANRQYF
TRBV10-3,TRBJ1-2,few,TRBD1,TGTGCCACGCAAAGGGACAGGGCTAACTATGGCTACACCTTC,CATQRDRANYGYTF